The T cell receptor (beta chain) under discussion was sequenced for a study of siplizumab effects on memory and regulatory T cells. Study-wide points: The mean Treg-derived percentage of mappable alloreactive CD4+ clones was about 70% with siplizumab compared with about 28% in controls. Proof of suppressive function in proliferating Tregs from siplizumab cultures was not established. A major contribution to the alloresponse seemed to be made by naive T cells, which seemed more diverse than memory cells.

Sequencing was performed on unstimulated naive, memory, effector memory and TEMRA subsets derived from a few donor pairs. About this clone itself: What it recognizes is unknown.

CDR1 is LNHDA, CDR2 SQIVND, per germline (reference sequence). Between the trimmed V and J ends, which lost 3 bases and 2 bases, there was a span of 7 bases. This CDR3 has 13 residues. Sequencing was performed with immunoSEQ multiplex PCR; in TCRdb, only in-frame clones are kept and a portion is missing. The sample yields about 50,000 clones, over 75% seen once. The chain links TRBV19 to TRBJ2-5; D uncertain. Material: naive CD8+ T cells sorted from blood. The sequence came from a human donor in good health. This chain's CDR3 is CASSIRGQETQYF. In DNA form, the CDR3 reads TGTGCCAGTAGTATTCGAGGACAAGAGACCCAGTACTTC.